This T cell receptor beta chain was identified during a study of T-cell memory formation after mild COVID-19. The study's findings and limits: Second-wave clones with a day 37 peak had unconfirmed SARS-CoV-2 specificity. There was a balanced CD4/CD8 profile in clones contracting day 15 to 85, and later expanders leaned CD4+. Clones which contracted sat mainly in CM and EM if CD4+, and in EMRA if CD8+.

Of note for this clonotype: Its antigen is not known.

The J segment lost 2 bases and the V segment lost 2 bases, leaving 5 bases of the junction unmatched. The CDR3 spans 15 residues. The germline CDR1 and CDR2 sequences are SGDLS and YYNGEE. Each CDR3 protein gets one entry after TCRdb re-called the 5' RACE reads with MiXCR. Altogether 350,000 to 500,000 distinct CDR3 sequences are present, 23% being singletons, with the ten largest covering around 13%. Sequenced sample: PBMCs or a T cell subset sorted from them (not recorded which). The receptor's source is an adult woman who had mild COVID-19 (a few samples of this study predate the infection). Cell type and time point are not known. This chain links TRBV9 with TRBJ2-7, with 9 positions matching TRBD2. The DNA for the CDR3 is TGTGCCAGCAGCGTTTCGAGCGGGGGGCCCTACGAGCAGTACTTC. Its translation: CASSVSSGGPYEQYF.